One and the same sample provided the 18 T cell receptor beta chains below, sequenced in a study of regulatory T cells in long-lasting Graves disease. Time point specified: newly diagnosed GD, antithyroid drugs for less than 3 months. From PBMCs, RNA was extracted and then used to make the TCR library. Building the TCR beta libraries relied on iRepertoire HTBI primers, and CDR3 regions underwent Arm-PCR. TCRdb itself ran the multiplex PCR reads through MiXCR, one entry per CDR3 protein. Here the sample spans fewer than 350,000 distinct CDR3 sequences, 15% to 20% being singletons. This sample comprised peripheral blood mononuclear cells (PBMCs), obtained at new diagnosis, from a patient treated with antithyroid drugs. These receptors all come from a female donor with Graves disease.

Comment on this clonotype: This may come from a read error, since a much larger clone is one base off. The CDR3 region has the DNA TGCGCCATCAGCCAGTACGCGGGTGACAATGAGCAGTTCTTC. Protein product: CAISQYAGDNEQFF. V is TRBV4-1 and J is TRBJ2-1; D perhaps matches TRBD2 (5 bases). Germline V gives CDR1 MGHRA, CDR2 YSYEKL. This CDR3 region has 14 residues.

V usage is TRBV14 and J usage is TRBJ2-1; the match to TRBD2 covers 13 bases. CDR3 length: 19 amino acids. Germline CDR1 is SGHDN and CDR2 is FVKESK. Trimming at V came to 4 bases and at J to 0 bases, leaving 9 bases not matched to a gene. The DNA of the CDR3 is TGTGCCAGCAGCCTCGCAGGACTAGCGGGAGAGAGCTCCTACAATGAGCAGTTCTTC. Its protein is CASSLAGLAGESSYNEQFF.

The V call is TRBV20-1, the J call TRBJ2-4; D uncertain. V lost 6 bases and J lost 7, with 16 bases in between. CDR3 length: 13 amino acids. Germline V CDR1 and CDR2: DFQATT, SNEGSKA (reference sequence). The CDR3 region has the DNA TGCAGTGCCGGGCCGGCCGGTGGGAACATTCAGTACTTC. Amino acid sequence: CSAGPAGGNIQYF.

This clonotype has at least ten counts. The chain has TRBV18 and TRBJ1-4; the match to TRBD1 covers 10 bases. J was trimmed by 6 bases and V by 8 bases; bases with no gene match: 9. Per germline, CDR1 KGHSH and CDR2 LQKENI. This CDR3 contains 15 residues. CDR3 DNA: TGTGCCAGCAGTTTGAGACAGGGGGCGGATGAAAAACTGTTTTTT. Protein: CASSLRQGADEKLFF.

This clonotype was counted ten times or more. The chain links TRBV11-3 to TRBJ1-4; D is unresolved. This CDR3 contains 14 residues. The V gene's germline CDR1 is SGHNT and CDR2 YENEEA. V lost 6 bases, J lost 8 bases, and 16 bases lay in between. The CDR3 region has the DNA TGTGCCAGCAGTTCGGCCCAGCGGGAGGAAAAACTGTTTTTT. Residues: CASSSAQREEKLFF.

This clonotype was recorded at least ten times. The V and J genes are TRBV6-1 and TRBJ2-3; TRBD1 is a possible D gene (6 bases). There are 16 residues in the CDR3. Germline-derived CDR1 and CDR2 are MNHNS and SASEGT. Trimming took off 3 bases at V and 3 bases at J, with 16 bases between the two ends. The CDR3 DNA is TGTGCCAGCAGTGAGTTGGCAGGGGTTAGTACAGATACGCAGTATTTT. Translating gives CASSELAGVSTDTQYF.

This clonotype occurred a few times. The rearrangement links TRBV10-1 to TRBJ2-2; TRBD1 might be the D (5 bases). The CDR3 runs to 16 residues. The V end was cut by 6 bases, the J end by 4 bases, with 18 bases between. Germline values: CDR1 WNHNN, CDR2 SYGVQD (reference sequence). For the CDR3, the DNA is TGCGCCAGCAGCGTTACAGGATCAACGGGCACCGGGGAGCTGTTTTTT. It specifies CASSVTGSTGTGELFF.

The rearrangement joins TRBV30 to TRBJ1-5, with no clear D. Germline CDR1 GTSNPN, CDR2 SVGIG (reference sequence). The CDR3 extends over 15 amino acids. V shed 7 bases and J shed 4 bases, with 20 bases lying between them. This CDR3 reads CAFQPKGLFNQPQHF. The CDR3 nucleotides are TGTGCCTTTCAACCCAAAGGGCTTTTTAATCAGCCCCAGCATTTT.

The sample holds a few counts of this clonotype. The rearrangement joins TRBV6-2 or TRBV6-3 to TRBJ2-1; D is uncertain. There are 15 residues in the CDR3. Trimming removed 7 bases from V and 2 bases from J, with 15 bases in between. Germline lookup yields CDR1 MNHEY and CDR2 SVGEGT. As DNA, the CDR3 is TGTGCCAGCAATACGGGTCTAGTAGCCTACAATGAGCAGTTCTTC. Protein product: CASNTGLVAYNEQFF.

The chain employs TRBV25-1 and TRBJ2-1, with 10 bases fitting TRBD2. V was pared by 1 base and J by 0 bases, with 6 bases of the junction left unmatched. The CDR3 covers 18 residues. In germline, CDR1 is MGHDK, CDR2 SYGVNS. CDR3 region: CASSELTSGVSSYNEQFF. The CDR3 nucleotides are TGTGCCAGCAGTGAATTAACTAGCGGGGTTAGCTCCTACAATGAGCAGTTCTTC.

This clonotype was counted ten times or more. The V gene is TRBV19, the J gene TRBJ1-1; no firm D call. The CDR3 runs 14 residues. Between the trimmed V and J ends, which lost 3 bases and 1 base, there was a span of 9 bases. The germline V gene has CDR1 LNHDA and CDR2 SQIVND (reference sequence). The CDR3 nucleotides read TGTGCCAGTAGTATCCTTGCATGGAACACTGAAGCTTTCTTT. Translating it yields CASSILAWNTEAFF.

This clonotype has ten or more counts. The V and J genes are TRBV6-1 and TRBJ1-1, with a possible D match to TRBD1 (5 bases). The CDR3 is 10 residues long. V gave up 10 bases and J gave up 7 bases, with 10 bases separating them. CDR1 is MNHNS, CDR2 SASEGT, per germline. This CDR3 reads CATLTGEAFF. Here the CDR3 DNA reads TGTGCCACCCTCACAGGTGAAGCTTTCTTT.

This clonotype was seen many times. This rearrangement joins TRBV10-2 to TRBJ2-1; the D gene is possibly TRBD1 (6 bases). This CDR3 contains 15 residues. With 4 bases removed from V and 4 bases from J, the gap between germline ends came to 14 bases. Germline V gene sequence: CDR1 WSHSY, CDR2 SAAADI. CDR3 sequence: CASSVSQGSYNEQFF. As DNA, the CDR3 is TGCGCCAGCAGTGTCAGTCAGGGGTCTTACAATGAGCAGTTCTTC.

This clonotype was seen many times. The chain joins TRBV20-1 to TRBJ1-1; 8 bases match TRBD1. Germline V gene data show CDR1 as DFQATT and CDR2 as SNEGSKA (reference sequence). This CDR3 is built from 17 residues. The trim removed 0 bases at V and 0 bases at J, leaving 9 bases unmatched. This CDR3 reads CSARDHNRGMMNTEAFF. The CDR3 DNA reads TGCAGTGCTAGAGATCACAACAGGGGGATGATGAACACTGAAGCTTTCTTT.

Many counts were recorded for this clonotype. The chain employs TRBV15 and TRBJ2-5; tentatively, D is TRBD2 (7 bases). Trimming took 4 bases from V and 5 from J, leaving 17 bases between them. CDR1 and CDR2 from the germline V gene are LNHNV and YYDKDF (reference sequence). This CDR3 has 15 amino acids. This CDR3 reads CATSIYGGGGETQYF. CDR3 coding DNA: TGTGCCACCAGCATTTATGGAGGGGGAGGGGAGACCCAGTACTTC.

This clonotype was picked up many times. The chain uses TRBV2 and TRBJ2-2; 10 bases agree with TRBD1. Per germline, CDR1 SNHLY and CDR2 FYNNEI. The length of the CDR3 is 15 residues. V shed 7 bases and J 5 bases; nucleotides not matched to a gene: 7. The DNA of the CDR3 is TGTGCCAGCAAGGGGGGACAGGGGTCGACCGGGGAGCTGTTTTTT. This translates into CASKGGQGSTGELFF.

The chain has TRBV27 and TRBJ1-4; no clear D. Germline V lookup: CDR1 MNHEY, CDR2 SMNVEV (reference sequence). Trimming left V 3 bases short and J 10 bases short, with 6 bases between. The CDR3 extends over 11 amino acids. As DNA, the CDR3 is TGTGCCAGCAGTTTTTACGGAAAACTGTTTTTT. This gives the protein CASSFYGKLFF.

This clonotype was picked up one time. The chain carries TRBV2 and TRBJ1-2; 9 bases match TRBD1. Per the germline V gene, CDR1 is SNHLY and CDR2 is FYNNEI. The CDR3 runs 16 residues. The junction had 5 bases not matched to a gene; V was cut back by 2 bases and J by 1 base. Here the CDR3 reads CASSELTGGINYGYTF. The CDR3 DNA reads as TGTGCCAGCAGTGAATTAACAGGGGGCATTAACTATGGCTACACCTTC.